This T cell receptor beta chain was observed in a study of CD8+ T cells in alopecia areata. J gave up 1 base and V 3 bases, and 6 bases lay outside the gene matches. This CDR3 is 17 amino acids long. In germline, CDR1 is SGHRS, CDR2 YFSETQ. With respect to this clone: The antigen is unknown.

RNA was extracted and reverse transcribed into cDNA as the sequencing template. TCRdb's copy holds only in-frame clones and misses some; the assay was immunoSEQ multiplex PCR. The sample has about 190,000 clones; 60% are singletons. Study results and caveats: A great number of expanded lesional clones endured in scalp and blood during tofacitinib. Scalp clonality and expanded CD8+ clones among the top 100 were significantly decreased by tofacitinib.

Treatment in this sample: oral pan-JAK inhibitor, 5-10 mg twice daily. Peripheral blood and lesional scalp punch biopsies were taken from alopecia areata patients. Sorting from PBMCs produced CD4+ and CD8+ T cells. The gene calls are TRBV5-1 and TRBJ2-3; TRBD2 aligns across 12 bases. Specimen: CD4+ T cells sorted from blood, collected at week 4, from a patient treated with tofacitinib. This clonotype was obtained from a human donor with alopecia areata. This CDR3 is CASSYLTSGRRTDTQYF. CDR3 sequence (DNA): TGCGCCAGCAGCTACCTGACTAGCGGGAGACGCACAGATACGCAGTATTTT.